These 24 T cell receptor beta chains were sequenced from one sample in a study of T cell repertoires in cytomegalovirus infection. In TCRdb, the reads were re-called with MiXCR into one record per CDR3 protein. The table includes 800,000 to 950,000 distinct CDR3 sequences, roughly 33% detected once. These receptors have no identified antigens. The sample here was cultured CD8+ T cells from PBMCs, taken from culture after CMV antigen stimulation. These receptors originate from a human donor in good health (CMV status not recorded). Some clones in this sample may be carry-over from other donors' samples.

The chain recombines TRBV12-3 or TRBV12-4 with TRBJ1-2, with D perhaps TRBD1 (5 bases). Trimming pared 7 bases from V and 7 bases from J, leaving 16 bases between. CDR3 length equals 13 residues. The CDR3 sequence is CASTYGGLGGYTF. The DNA of the CDR3 is TGTGCCAGCACTTACGGGGGTTTGGGTGGCTACACCTTC.

This rearrangement joins TRBV6-5 to TRBJ2-5, with D perhaps matching TRBD2 (6 bases). Between the trimmed V and J ends, which lost 2 bases and 2 bases, there was a span of 12 bases. The CDR3 is 15 residues long. Germline CDR1 is MNHEY and CDR2 is SVGAGI. CDR3 protein: CASSYVGGEQETQYF. CDR3 nucleotide sequence: TGTGCCAGCAGTTACGTCGGGGGAGAACAAGAGACCCAGTACTTC.

This clonotype showed up just a few times. The V call is TRBV6-1, the J call TRBJ1-6; 7 positions match TRBD1. The CDR3 spans 16 residues. From germline, CDR1 is MNHNS and CDR2 SASEGT. V lost 6 bases to trimming and J lost 2 bases; unmatched junction nucleotides: 7. CDR3 residues: CASRAWDSAYNSPLHF. In nucleotides, the CDR3 is TGTGCCAGCAGAGCATGGGACAGCGCCTATAATTCACCCCTCCACTTT.

This chain joins TRBV19 and TRBJ1-4; TRBD1 is a possible D gene (5 bases). The CDR3 runs to 14 residues. The germline V gene has CDR1 LNHDA and CDR2 SQIVND (reference sequence). V dropped 7 bases and J dropped 3 bases, with 12 bases sitting between them. The CDR3 bases are TGTGCCAGTACTTTTGGCAGGGCTAATGAAAAACTGTTTTTT. This encodes CASTFGRANEKLFF.

A note on this clonotype: An end of the junction does not agree with germline; a read error may underlie this. The rearrangement joins TRBV6-1 to TRBJ2-5; tentatively, D is TRBD2 (6 bases). Germline V lookup: CDR1 MNHNS, CDR2 SASEGT. This CDR3 spans 12 amino acids. CDR3 amino acids: CASSVDRRGPNF. The CDR3 coding sequence is TGTGCCAGCAGTGTAGATCGGCGGGGCCCCAACTTC.

The chain couples TRBV5-1 to TRBJ1-5; TRBD1 aligns across 7 bases. This CDR3 has 15 residues. Germline CDR1 and CDR2: SGHRS and YFSETQ. The V and J ends lost 4 bases and 0 bases, in that order; junction bases with no gene match: 4. The CDR3 nucleotides read TGCGCCAGCAGCCCGGGACAGACTAGCAATCAGCCCCAGCATTTT. Its protein product is CASSPGQTSNQPQHF.

The rearrangement joins TRBV14 to TRBJ1-2; D gene uncertain. Germline assignment: CDR1 SGHDN and CDR2 FVKESK. V lost 3 bases and J lost 0, with 5 bases in between. The CDR3 is made up of 13 amino acids. Here the CDR3 reads CASSQSTNYGYTF. In DNA, the CDR3 is TGTGCCAGCAGCCAGTCGACTAACTATGGCTACACCTTC.

The table lists this clonotype with a few counts. This chain connects TRBV2 to TRBJ2-5; 8 bases are shared with TRBD1. V shed 4 bases, J shed 5 bases, and the junction held 9 bases outside the gene matches. This CDR3 is 15 amino acids long. Germline-derived CDR1 and CDR2 are SNHLY and FYNNEI. The CDR3 DNA follows: TGTGCCAGCAGTGTTAGGACAGGGTCGTCGGAGACCCAGTACTTC. This sequence encodes CASSVRTGSSETQYF.

With regard to this clonotype: Sequence at one end of the junction differs from germline and may be a read error. The V gene is TRBV19, the J gene TRBJ2-1; tentative D call: TRBD1 (6 bases). The germline gives CDR1 LNHDA, CDR2 SQIVND (reference sequence). This CDR3 has 15 amino acids. The CDR3 sequence is CVSSNPGESYNEQFF. As DNA, the CDR3 is TGTGTCAGTAGTAATCCAGGGGAGTCCTACAATGAGCAGTTCTTC.

The J gene is TRBJ2-7, the V gene TRBV5-1; TRBD1 agrees at 9 bases. The trim removed 3 bases at V and 6 bases at J, leaving 4 bases unmatched. Germline V CDR1 and CDR2: SGHRS, YFSETQ. This CDR3 has 13 amino acids. As DNA, the CDR3 is TGCGCCAGCAGCTGGGGACAGGGATTCGAGCAGTACGTC. It is translated as CASSWGQGFEQYV.

This clonotype turned up a few times. The gene calls are TRBV7-2 and TRBJ2-3; 11 bases are shared with TRBD2. The length of the CDR3 is 17 residues. With 1 base clipped from V and 4 bases from J, the junction kept 7 bases outside the gene matches. Germline assignment: CDR1 SGHTA and CDR2 FQGNSA. The CDR3 is CASSLVSSGGTADTQYF. The CDR3 DNA is TGTGCCAGCAGCTTAGTATCTAGCGGGGGGACAGCAGATACGCAGTATTTT.

This clonotype was observed a handful of times. J is TRBJ1-6 and V is TRBV5-1; unclear D gene. Deletions cut 0 bases from V and 1 base from J, with 11 bases between. The CDR3 length is 17 residues. The germline V gene has CDR1 SGHRS and CDR2 YFSETQ. CDR3 residues: CASSLGGRWSYNSPLHF. In DNA form, the CDR3 reads TGCGCCAGCAGCTTGGGAGGGCGCTGGTCCTATAATTCACCCCTCCACTTT.

This chain connects TRBV7-6 to TRBJ1-4, with D uncertain. The CDR3 spans 14 residues. Germline CDR1 and CDR2: SGHVS and FNYEAQ. The V gene lost 3 bases and the J gene lost 3 bases, with 8 bases spanning the gap. The CDR3 DNA reads TGTGCCAGCAGCTTCCGCGGGGCTAATGAAAAACTGTTTTTT. This sequence encodes CASSFRGANEKLFF.

The chain is built from TRBV11-2 and TRBJ1-6; TRBD1 matches at 9 bases. With V trimmed by 1 base and J by 5 bases, 9 bases remained unmatched. The germline V gene encodes CDR1 SGHAT and CDR2 FQNNGV. The CDR3 contains 18 residues. The CDR3 sequence: CASSLANRGLLNNSPLHF. The CDR3 nucleotides read TGTGCCAGCAGCTTAGCCAACAGGGGGCTCCTTAATAATTCACCCCTCCACTTT.

This clonotype appeared a few times. V is TRBV25-1 and J is TRBJ2-3; 8 bases are a match to TRBD1. V gave up 2 bases and J gave up 5 bases; unmatched junction bases: 9. The germline V gene has CDR1 MGHDK and CDR2 SYGVNS. The CDR3 spans 16 residues. CDR3 sequence: CASSEIPDREVDTQYF. The CDR3 DNA sequence: TGTGCCAGCAGTGAAATTCCGGACAGGGAAGTAGATACGCAGTATTTT.

Comments on this clonotype: This could be a read error, since a much larger clone is one nucleotide away. V usage is TRBV7-6 and J usage is TRBJ2-4, with TRBD2 matching 8 bases. CDR3 size: 20 residues. Trimming removed 5 bases from V and 2 bases from J; junction bases left unmatched: 20. Per germline, CDR1 SGHVS and CDR2 FNYEAQ. The CDR3 is CASSLNPLTSGASTKNIQYF. As DNA, the CDR3 is TGTGCCAGCAGCCTAAACCCACTCACTAGCGGAGCATCAACCAAAAACATTCAGTACTTC.

This clonotype was counted only a few times. The chain carries TRBV6-2 or TRBV6-3 and TRBJ1-5; possible D gene TRBD1, 5 bases. The CDR3 sequence is 17 residues long. The germline V and J ends were trimmed by 6 bases and 0 bases, with 18 bases remaining between them. Germline CDR1 is MNHEY and CDR2 is SVGEGT. The DNA for the CDR3 is TGTGCCAGCAGATTGGGGGGACTCCAATATAGCAATCAGCCCCAGCATTTT. This codes for CASRLGGLQYSNQPQHF.

The chain employs TRBV7-6 and TRBJ2-7, with D hard to call. Germline V gene sequence: CDR1 SGHVS, CDR2 FNYEAQ. V gave up 2 bases and J gave up 0 bases, with 8 bases separating them. The CDR3 is 14 residues long. The CDR3 DNA reads TGTGCCAGCAGCTTACGGTTCAGCTCCTACGAGCAGTACTTC. This sequence encodes CASSLRFSSYEQYF.

The chain carries TRBV5-6 and TRBJ1-1; D may be TRBD1 (6 bases). The CDR3 has 17 amino acids. Trimming took off 4 bases at V and 0 bases at J, with 19 bases between the two ends. Germline V gene sequence: CDR1 SGHDT, CDR2 YYEEEE. CDR3 protein: CASSHGGPRGMNTEAFF. DNA for the CDR3: TGTGCCAGCAGCCACGGAGGGCCCAGGGGAATGAACACTGAAGCTTTCTTT.

This chain joins TRBV10-2 and TRBJ2-7; the match to TRBD2 covers 7 bases. Germline values: CDR1 WSHSY, CDR2 SAAADI. With V trimmed by 8 bases and J by 1 base, 2 bases remained unmatched. CDR3 length: 12 amino acids. The DNA of the CDR3 is TGCGCCAGCGGGGGGGAGTCCTACGAGCAGTACGTC. Its protein product is CASGGESYEQYV.

This clonotype was counted a few times. This chain connects TRBV7-3 to TRBJ2-3; weak D call: TRBD2 (5 bases). The CDR3 loop spans 15 amino acids. The V end was cut by 3 bases, the J end by 2 bases, with 12 bases between. Germline V gene lookup returns CDR1 SGHTA and CDR2 FQGTGA. The DNA for the CDR3 is TGTGCCAGCAGCTTGATTGAGGGTGTCACAGATACGCAGTATTTT. It is translated as CASSLIEGVTDTQYF.

This clonotype occurred a few times. The chain carries TRBV6-2 or TRBV6-3 and TRBJ2-5; tentatively, D is TRBD1 (5 bases). Germline loops: CDR1 MNHEY, CDR2 SVGEGT. Deletions cut 8 bases from V and 2 bases from J, with 6 bases between. The CDR3 is made up of 11 amino acids. CDR3 loop: CASQGQETQYF. The CDR3 DNA follows: TGTGCCAGCCAGGGTCAAGAGACCCAGTACTTC.

This chain connects TRBV4-3 to TRBJ2-5; 10 nucleotides agree with TRBD2. This CDR3 has 17 residues. Germline CDR1 is LGHNA and CDR2 is YSLEER. With 0 bases clipped from V and 1 base from J, the junction kept 5 bases outside the gene matches. CDR3 DNA sequence: TGCGCCAGCAGCCAAGAGGTTAGCGGGGGGTTCCAAGAGACCCAGTACTTC. Amino acid sequence: CASSQEVSGGFQETQYF.

The chain has TRBV27 and TRBJ2-1; D is possibly TRBD2 (5 bases). The CDR3 length is 13 residues. The germline gives CDR1 MNHEY, CDR2 SMNVEV (reference sequence). The V end was cut by 3 bases, the J end by 9 bases, with 12 bases between. The CDR3 loop reads CASSLSGWGEQFF. The CDR3, as DNA: TGTGCCAGCAGTTTGTCGGGGTGGGGTGAGCAGTTCTTC.